A single sample gave rise to the 29 T cell receptor beta chains below, sequenced in a study of Ad26.COV2.S vaccination and SARS-CoV-2 variants. The table came from immunoSEQ multiplex PCR; TCRdb's copy has only in-frame clones and leaves some out. Among 180,000 or so clones, approximately 88% were seen once, and the ten largest hold 4.5% to 7.5%. Sequencing was performed on peripheral blood, taken after recovery from COVID-19. Receptors originate from a human donor who had recovered from COVID-19.

The chain links TRBV6-5 to TRBJ1-5, with D hard to call. The CDR3 is 13 amino acids. Germline loops: CDR1 MNHEY, CDR2 SVGAGI. The ends were cut back, 7 bases at V and 6 bases at J, with 13 bases in the middle. Here the CDR3 DNA reads TGTGCCAGCACCGCCACATCTCTTCAGCCCCAGCATTTT. The encoded protein is CASTATSLQPQHF.

This clone appeared a few times. The chain links TRBV2 to TRBJ1-6, with a weak D call TRBD1 (5 bases). Germline loops: CDR1 SNHLY, CDR2 FYNNEI. V dropped 8 bases and J dropped 1 base, with 9 bases sitting between them. The CDR3 runs 14 residues. CDR3 loop: CASGEGSYNSPLHF. The CDR3 region has the DNA TGTGCCAGCGGAGAGGGGTCCTATAATTCACCCCTCCACTTT.

The chain joins TRBV5-8 to TRBJ2-4, with a possible D match to TRBD1 (6 bases). Per the germline V gene, CDR1 is SGHTS and CDR2 is YDEGEE. Trimming stripped 7 bases from V and 5 bases from J, with 13 bases between. The CDR3 runs to 13 residues. DNA for the CDR3: TGTGCCAGCCGGTTCTGGGGGCAAAACATTCAGTACTTC. Amino acid sequence: CASRFWGQNIQYF.

The genes are TRBV6-5 and TRBJ1-5; D gene uncertain. Germline V gene lookup returns CDR1 MNHEY and CDR2 SVGAGI. V lost 1 base, J lost 6 bases, and 1 base lay in between. CDR3 length: 11 residues. CDR3 amino acids: CASSYFQPQHF. CDR3 in DNA: TGTGCCAGCAGTTACTTTCAGCCCCAGCATTTT.

A note on this clone: Its ends do not fully match the called genes, so a read error is possible. The gene calls are TRBV6-4 and TRBJ2-7; D is ambiguous. Germline CDR1 reads MRHNA; CDR2 reads SNTAGT. The CDR3 is made up of 12 amino acids. CDR3: CASSDWGYEQYF. The CDR3 coding sequence is TGTGCCAGCAGCGACTGGGGCTACGAGCAGTACTTC.

The V and J genes are TRBV9 and TRBJ2-3, with TRBD2 identical over 14 bases. Trimming took 3 bases from V and 0 from J; bases not matched to a gene: 3. From germline, CDR1 is SGDLS and CDR2 YYNGEE. The CDR3 is 17 amino acids. CDR3 amino acids: CASSEGLAGASTDTQYF. In DNA, the CDR3 is TGTGCCAGCAGCGAGGGACTAGCGGGGGCTAGCACAGATACGCAGTATTTT.

The rearrangement joins TRBV1 to TRBJ1-2; the listed D gene, TRBD1, was not tested against the DNA. TRBV1 is a pseudogene locus. The CDR3 consists of 19 residues. The CDR3 coding sequence is TGCACCAGCAGCCATCTCCCAGGGACAGAGGGCGAACCCCTCTATGGCTACACCTTC. Translation: CTSSHLPGTEGEPLYGYTF.

The count of this clone is one. This chain links TRBV9 with TRBJ2-7, with TRBD1 matching over 8 bases. The V segment lost 4 bases and the J segment 6 bases; nucleotides outside the gene matches: 6. Germline CDR1 reads SGDLS; CDR2 reads YYNGEE. The CDR3 runs to 13 residues. The CDR3 nucleotides are TGTGCCAGCAGCCCGTGGGACAGGTCCGAGCAGTACTTC. Encoded protein: CASSPWDRSEQYF.

The chain has TRBV11-2 and TRBJ2-4; D perhaps matches TRBD1 (5 bases). Trimming left V 3 bases short and J 4 bases short, with 13 bases between. The CDR3 is made up of 15 amino acids. Germline CDR1 reads SGHAT; CDR2 reads FQNNGV. In DNA, the CDR3 is TGTGCCAGCAGCTTTGCAGGGAATGCGAAAAACATTCAGTACTTC. Translated, it gives CASSFAGNAKNIQYF.

The CDR3 spells CASSKQTGGGVYEQYF. The CDR3 DNA reads as TGTGCCAGCAGTAAACAGACAGGGGGAGGGGTCTACGAGCAGTACTTC. This chain uses TRBV7-6 with TRBJ2-7; 9 nucleotides line up with TRBD1. The germline V gene has CDR1 SGHVS and CDR2 FNYEAQ. This CDR3 has 16 amino acids. V dropped 6 bases and J dropped 3; count of bases not matched to a gene: 12.

On this clone: The junction departs from the called germline gene at one end, perhaps through a read error. The chain uses TRBV2 and TRBJ2-1, with 9 nucleotides matching TRBD2. Germline V gene data show CDR1 as SNHLY and CDR2 as FYNNEI. CDR3 length equals 14 residues. In DNA form, the CDR3 reads TGTGCCAGCAGGGAAGGGACTAGCTTTGGTGAGCAGTTCTTC. This gives the protein CASREGTSFGEQFF.

The CDR3: CASSLDGTNYGYTF. DNA of the CDR3: TGTGCCAGCAGTCTGGACGGTACTAACTATGGCTACACCTTC. The V and J genes are TRBV6-5 and TRBJ1-2; D unclear. Per the germline V gene, CDR1 is MNHEY and CDR2 is SVGAGI. Trimming shortened V by 5 bases and J by 0 bases, and 10 bases separated the two germline ends. The CDR3 is 14 residues long.

The chain couples TRBV7-2 to TRBJ2-7; 12 nucleotides line up with TRBD2. V was pared by 2 bases and J by 3 bases, with 11 bases of the junction left unmatched. CDR1 SGHTA and CDR2 FQGNSA come from the germline V gene. The CDR3 spans 18 residues. The CDR3 coding sequence is TGTGCCAGCAGCTTAAAGGGGACCACTAGCGGGGGGTACTACGAGCAGTACTTC. Protein sequence: CASSLKGTTSGGYYEQYF.

The CDR3 region is CASSVVAGGSYNEQFF. CDR3 nucleotide sequence: TGTGCCAGCAGCGTAGTGGCAGGCGGCTCCTACAATGAGCAGTTCTTC. The chain has TRBV9 and TRBJ2-1; D uncertain. This CDR3 spans 16 amino acids. V was pared by 0 bases and J by 0 bases, with 10 bases between. Germline CDR1 and CDR2: SGDLS and YYNGEE.

This rearrangement joins TRBV30 to TRBJ1-6; weak D call: TRBD1 (6 bases). Germline lookup yields CDR1 GTSNPN and CDR2 SVGIG (reference sequence). The CDR3 extends over 14 amino acids. V was shortened by 3 bases and J by 6 bases, with 12 bases between the two germline ends. The CDR3 region is CAWRSGGPNSPLHF. The CDR3, as DNA: TGTGCCTGGAGGTCGGGGGGCCCTAATTCACCCCTCCACTTT.

This clone appeared a few times. CDR3 sequence: CASSLRGQGFNSPLHF. For the CDR3, the DNA is TGTGCCAGCAGCTTAAGGGGACAGGGTTTCAATTCACCCCTCCACTTT. This sequence joins TRBV7-3 and TRBJ1-6; the match to TRBD1 covers 9 bases. CDR1 is SGHTA, CDR2 FQGTGA, per germline. The CDR3 loop spans 16 amino acids. With V trimmed by 1 base and J by 7 bases, 5 bases remained unmatched.

Only a few counts were recorded for this clone. The rearrangement uses TRBV7-3 and TRBJ2-2; D remains ambiguous. The CDR3 has 13 amino acids. CDR1 and CDR2 (germline): SGHTA, FQGTGA. V was pared by 7 bases and J by 6 bases, with 12 bases between. This CDR3 reads CASTPGLAGELFF. For the CDR3, the DNA is TGTGCCAGCACCCCCGGGCTAGCCGGGGAGCTGTTTTTT.

In regard to this clone: Other DNA variants within this sample encode the same CDR3. The chain couples TRBV7-3 to TRBJ2-7; the match to TRBD1 covers 9 bases. Germline V lookup: CDR1 SGHTA, CDR2 FQGTGA. J was trimmed by 0 bases and V by 2 bases; bases with no gene match: 2. The CDR3 runs to 15 residues. The CDR3 DNA reads TGTGCCAGCAGCTTAGGACAGGGGAGCTCCTACGAGCAGTACTTC. The encoded protein is CASSLGQGSSYEQYF.

The chain carries TRBV5-1 and TRBJ1-1; 7 nucleotides agree with TRBD1. The CDR3 sequence is 16 residues long. V gave up 0 bases and J gave up 4 bases; unmatched junction bases: 9. Germline V gives CDR1 SGHRS, CDR2 YFSETQ. The CDR3 region is CASSLVVRGKGTEAFF. DNA of the CDR3: TGCGCCAGCAGCTTGGTTGTCAGGGGGAAGGGCACTGAAGCTTTCTTT.

The chain has TRBV15 and TRBJ1-5; D perhaps matches TRBD1 (5 bases). V was cut by 3 bases and J by 4 bases, with 10 bases left in between. The CDR3 length is 14 residues. Germline V gene lookup returns CDR1 LNHNV and CDR2 YYDKDF (reference sequence). CDR3: CATSRGGENQPQHF. The DNA of the CDR3 is TGTGCCACCAGCAGGGGGGGGGAGAATCAGCCCCAGCATTTT.

V usage is TRBV4-1 and J usage is TRBJ2-3; 7 bases fit TRBD1. V gave up 1 base and J gave up 1 base; unmatched junction bases: 17. Germline CDR1 is MGHRA and CDR2 is YSYEKL. The CDR3 extends over 20 amino acids. Here the CDR3 DNA reads TGCGCCAGCAGCCAAGCGTATTTCCGGACAGGTACTAGGGGCACAGATACGCAGTATTTT. Protein product: CASSQAYFRTGTRGTDTQYF.

The J gene is TRBJ1-1, the V gene TRBV7-9, with a possible D match to TRBD1 (6 bases). This CDR3 contains 16 residues. Germline CDR1 is SEHNR and CDR2 is FQNEAQ (reference sequence). Trimming cost V 3 bases and J 6 bases, with 20 bases left between them. The CDR3 sequence is CASSFAPVGQGSEAFF. The CDR3 DNA sequence: TGTGCCAGCAGCTTCGCCCCCGTGGGCCAGGGGTCTGAAGCTTTCTTT.

The chain is built from TRBV5-1 and TRBJ2-5, with a possible D match to TRBD2 (7 bases). Germline CDR1 SGHRS, CDR2 YFSETQ. The CDR3 runs to 13 residues. V lost 7 bases, J lost 5 bases, and 15 bases lay in between. The DNA of the CDR3 is TGCGCCAGCCGCTCCGGGGGGCTGGAGACCCAGTACTTC. Translating it yields CASRSGGLETQYF. The full variable domain, completed using reference TRBV5-1 and TRBJ2-5, is KAGVTQTPRYLIKTRGQQVTLSCSPISGHRSVSWYQQTPGQGLQFLFEYFSETQRNKGNFPGRFSGRQFSNSRSEMNVSTLELGDSALYLCASRSGGLETQYFGPGTRLLVL.

This clone was seen a few times. As DNA, the CDR3 is TGTGCCAGCAGCTTGGCCCTAGCGGGAGGTCGCAATGAGCAGTTCTTC. Its protein product is CASSLALAGGRNEQFF. The chain links TRBV5-4 to TRBJ2-1, with 11 nucleotides matching TRBD2. Looked up from germline, CDR1 is SGHNT and CDR2 is YYREEE (reference sequence). This CDR3 region has 16 residues. Trimming cost V 0 bases and J 6 bases; bases outside gene matches: 5.

This clone has a single count. The rearrangement uses TRBV6-6 and TRBJ2-5, with no clear D. Germline CDR1 is MNHNY and CDR2 is SVGAGI (reference sequence). The CDR3 covers 14 residues. V was cut by 4 bases and J by 5 bases, with 14 bases left in between. The CDR3 loop is CASSFLLRMETQYF. CDR3 sequence (DNA): TGTGCCAGCAGTTTCCTCCTAAGGATGGAGACCCAGTACTTC.

The chain carries TRBV12-5 and TRBJ1-2; D not resolved. Germline assignment: CDR1 LGHNT and CDR2 FRNRAP. Trimming took off 1 base at V and 8 bases at J, with 23 bases between the two ends. This CDR3 contains 17 residues. CDR3 region: CASGLDSLGRVVGGYTF. The CDR3 nucleotides are TGTGCTAGTGGTTTGGATTCCCTCGGGAGGGTGGTCGGAGGCTACACCTTC.

The chain links TRBV29-1 to TRBJ1-1; D is unresolved. The CDR3 contains 13 residues. Between the trimmed V and J ends, which lost 8 bases and 1 base, there was a span of 14 bases. Per germline, CDR1 SQVTM and CDR2 ANQGSEA. CDR3 coding DNA: TGCAGCTTCCAAGGAGACACGAACACTGAAGCTTTCTTT. It encodes CSFQGDTNTEAFF. The whole variable domain, remainder taken from reference TRBV29-1 and TRBJ1-1, is SAVISQKPSRDICQRGTSLTIQCQVDSQVTMMFWYRQQPGQSLTLIATANQGSEATYESGFVIDKFPISRPNLTFSTLTVSNMSPEDSSIYLCSFQGDTNTEAFFGQGTRLTVV.

The J gene is TRBJ2-1, the V gene TRBV7-9; D might be TRBD1 or TRBD2, each matching 5 bases. The CDR3 is 18 amino acids. Germline V gives CDR1 SEHNR, CDR2 FQNEAQ (reference sequence). The V end lost 2 bases, the J end lost 5 bases, and 22 bases lay between the germline ends. This chain's CDR3 is CASSLFGTERVGHNEQFF. The CDR3 DNA follows: TGTGCCAGCAGCTTATTCGGGACCGAGCGAGTGGGACACAATGAGCAGTTCTTC. The complete variable domain, with remaining parts taken from reference TRBV7-9 and TRBJ2-1, reads DTGVSQNPRHKITKRGQNVTFRCDPISEHNRLYWYRQTLGQGPEFLTYFQNEAQLEKSRLLSDRFSAERPKGSFSTLEIQRTEQGDSAMYLCASSLFGTERVGHNEQFFGPGTRLTVL.

The rearrangement links TRBV24-1 to TRBJ2-5; D might be TRBD2 (5 bases). Germline CDR1 and CDR2: KGHDR and SFDVKD. Trimming took 2 bases from V and 4 from J, leaving 10 bases between them. The CDR3 is 14 residues long. CDR3: CATSDWRMGETQYF. CDR3 bases: TGTGCCACCAGTGATTGGAGGATGGGAGAGACCCAGTACTTC.